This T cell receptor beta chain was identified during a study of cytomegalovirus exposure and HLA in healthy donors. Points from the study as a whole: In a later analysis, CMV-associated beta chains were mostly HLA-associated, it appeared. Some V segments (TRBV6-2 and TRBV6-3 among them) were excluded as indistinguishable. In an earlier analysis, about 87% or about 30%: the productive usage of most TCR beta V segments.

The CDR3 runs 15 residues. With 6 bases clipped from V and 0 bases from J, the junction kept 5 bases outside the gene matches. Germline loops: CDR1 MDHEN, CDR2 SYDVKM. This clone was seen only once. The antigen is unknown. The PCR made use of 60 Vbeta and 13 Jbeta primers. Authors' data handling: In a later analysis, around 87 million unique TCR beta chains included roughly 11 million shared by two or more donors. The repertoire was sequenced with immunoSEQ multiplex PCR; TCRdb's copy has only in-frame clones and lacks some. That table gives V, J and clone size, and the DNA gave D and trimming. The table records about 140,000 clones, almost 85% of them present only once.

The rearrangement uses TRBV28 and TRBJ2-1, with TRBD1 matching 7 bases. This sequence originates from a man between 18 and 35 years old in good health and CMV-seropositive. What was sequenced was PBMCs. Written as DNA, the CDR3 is TGTGCCAGCAGGGTACAGGGGTCCTCCTACAATGAGCAGTTCTTC. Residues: CASRVQGSSYNEQFF.